These 29 T cell receptor beta chains share one sample of origin, sequenced in a study of T cells in Graves' hyperthyroidism and ophthalmopathy. RNA transcripts gave rise to amplified TCR beta CDR3 regions. First-round RT-PCR with HTBI primers amplified the TCR CDR3 region. One entry per CDR3 protein, called by TCRdb with MiXCR from the multiplex PCR reads. The repertoire holds about 590,000 distinct CDR3 sequences, with around 16% as singletons. Sequencing input: blood. The receptor source for this set is a woman under 40 with Graves' hyperthyroidism.

In this sample, this clonotype turned up many times. V and J are TRBV6-5 and TRBJ2-7, with D possibly being TRBD2 (6 bases). Trimming shortened V by 2 bases and J by 3 bases, and 17 bases separated the two germline ends. The CDR3 extends over 16 amino acids. The germline gives CDR1 MNHEY, CDR2 SVGAGI. CDR3 nucleotide sequence: TGTGCCAGCAGTTACGGGCGGTGGAGGGTTGACTACGAGCAGTACTTC. Translating it yields CASSYGRWRVDYEQYF.

In its sample, this clonotype was seen a few times. The chain joins TRBV28 to TRBJ2-2; 8 bases fit TRBD1. Losses at the gene ends were 6 bases for V and 5 bases for J; bases not matched to a gene: 8. The CDR3 contains 15 residues. Germline loops: CDR1 MDHEN, CDR2 SYDVKM. CDR3 in amino acids: CASSSHRGNTGELFF. The CDR3 region has the DNA TGTGCCAGCAGCTCCCACAGGGGGAATACCGGGGAGCTGTTTTTT.

This clonotype occurred a few times. V and J are TRBV29-1 and TRBJ2-3; the D is unclear. CDR1 and CDR2 (germline): SQVTM, ANQGSEA. V lost 2 bases to trimming and J lost 0 bases, with 21 bases between them. The CDR3 extends over 18 amino acids. CDR3 in amino acids: CSVEFRLSAYFSTDTQYF. As DNA, the CDR3 is TGCAGCGTTGAATTCCGGCTTTCGGCGTATTTTAGCACAGATACGCAGTATTTT.

This clonotype was detected only a few times. V usage is TRBV12-3 or TRBV12-4 and J usage is TRBJ1-5; D is ambiguous. V dropped 5 bases and J dropped 8 bases, with 19 bases sitting between them. The CDR3 has 15 amino acids. For the CDR3, the DNA is TGTGCCAGCAGTCCCGCTCAAGGGTCCTGGGAGCCCCAGCATTTT. It translates to CASSPAQGSWEPQHF.

J is TRBJ2-7 and V is TRBV10-2, with 9 nucleotides matching TRBD1. Unmatched junction bases numbered 1, after V lost 1 base and J lost 3 bases. The CDR3 sequence is 14 residues long. Germline V gives CDR1 WSHSY, CDR2 SAAADI. The CDR3 is CASSELGQGYEQYF. CDR3 coding DNA: TGCGCCAGCAGTGAGTTGGGACAGGGCTACGAGCAGTACTTC.

The CDR3 loop is CASALGLAGGEEQFF. The CDR3 nucleotides are TGTGCTAGTGCCCTGGGACTAGCGGGAGGAGAAGAGCAGTTCTTC. The V call is TRBV12-5, the J call TRBJ2-1; 15 bases map to TRBD2. V was pared by 7 bases and J by 10 bases, with 8 bases of the junction left unmatched. The CDR3 length is 15 residues. Germline V CDR1 and CDR2: LGHNT, FRNRAP.

The rearrangement joins TRBV28 to TRBJ2-7, with D maybe TRBD2 (5 bases). The V and J ends lost 10 bases and 0 bases respectively, with 16 bases between them. The germline V gene encodes CDR1 MDHEN and CDR2 SYDVKM. CDR3 length: 14 amino acids. The CDR3 reads CATIPRVDSYEQYF. For the CDR3, the DNA is TGTGCCACCATCCCGCGGGTTGACTCCTACGAGCAGTACTTC. Full variable domain (rest looked up from reference TRBV28 and TRBJ2-7): DVKVTQSSRYLVKRTGEKVFLECVQDMDHENMFWYRQDPGLGLRLIYFSYDVKMKEKGDIPEGYSVSREKKERFSLILESASTNQTSMYLCATIPRVDSYEQYFGPGTRLTVT.

At least ten counts were recorded for this clonotype. The chain joins TRBV30 to TRBJ1-2; D is perhaps TRBD1 (6 bases). Germline loops: CDR1 GTSNPN, CDR2 SVGIG (reference sequence). Trimming took off 3 bases at V and 8 bases at J, with 19 bases between the two ends. This CDR3 has 14 amino acids. The chain's CDR3 is CAWRDPGVTRGYTF. Here the CDR3 DNA reads TGTGCCTGGAGGGACCCAGGGGTAACTCGAGGCTACACCTTC. Looking up the rest from reference TRBV30 and TRBJ1-2 gives the full variable domain: SQTIHQWPATLVQPVGSPLSLECTVEGTSNPNLYWYRQAAGRGLQLLFYSVGIGQISSEVPQNLSASRPQDRQFILSSKKLLLSDSGFYLCAWRDPGVTRGYTFGSGTRLTVV.

This clonotype was detected only a few times. This chain uses TRBV5-1 with TRBJ2-7, with 7 bases lining up with TRBD2. V was pared by 0 bases and J by 3 bases, with 18 bases of the junction left unmatched. This CDR3 has 19 residues. The germline V gene has CDR1 SGHRS and CDR2 YFSETQ. The CDR3 region has the DNA TGCGCCAGCAGCTTGGTAAGGATAGAAGGCGGGGGATTCCACTACGAGCAGTACTTC. Its protein product is CASSLVRIEGGGFHYEQYF.

The rearrangement uses TRBV28 and TRBJ2-2; TRBD2 matches at 13 bases. The V gene end was trimmed by 3 bases and the J gene end by 5 bases; junction bases not matched to a gene: 9. This CDR3 comprises 18 residues. Per germline, CDR1 MDHEN and CDR2 SYDVKM. The CDR3 DNA reads as TGTGCCAGCAGTTTTCTCCGACTAGCGGGAGGTAGGACCGGGGAGCTGTTTTTT. It is translated as CASSFLRLAGGRTGELFF.

This chain connects TRBV6-1 to TRBJ2-7; 11 nucleotides align to TRBD2. CDR1 is MNHNS and CDR2 is SASEGT in the germline V gene. The CDR3 extends over 16 amino acids. V shed 5 bases and J 6 bases; nucleotides not matched to a gene: 12. The CDR3: CASSSEEGLAGAEQYF. CDR3 sequence (DNA): TGTGCCAGCAGTTCCGAAGAAGGACTAGCGGGCGCCGAGCAGTACTTC.

This clonotype was counted ten times or more. The chain has TRBV18 and TRBJ2-7; D is tentatively TRBD1 or TRBD2 (5 bases each). V was pared by 3 bases and J by 2 bases, with 8 bases between. This CDR3 is built from 13 residues. CDR1 is KGHSH, CDR2 LQKENI, per germline. DNA for the CDR3: TGTGCCAGCTCACCCTGGGGGACCTACGAGCAGTACTTC. It is translated as CASSPWGTYEQYF.

This clonotype was recorded at least ten times. The chain couples TRBV20-1 to TRBJ2-7; D is perhaps TRBD1 (5 bases). Trimming took 3 bases from V and 3 from J, leaving 12 bases between them. Germline CDR1 and CDR2: DFQATT and SNEGSKA (reference sequence). The CDR3 sequence is 13 residues long. This chain's CDR3 is CSASGRQLYEQYF. The CDR3 region has the DNA TGCAGTGCTAGTGGCAGACAGCTCTACGAGCAGTACTTC.

Regarding this clonotype: A much more abundant neighbour one base away suggests this may be a read error. V usage is TRBV20-1 and J usage is TRBJ1-2; D is uncertain. The CDR3 runs 13 residues. Germline loops: CDR1 DFQATT, CDR2 SNEGSKA (reference sequence). The CDR3 DNA reads as TGCAGTGCTAGAGATTTTGGAGGCCATGGCCACACCTTC. Protein sequence: CSARDFGGHGHTF.

This clonotype showed up just a few times. V gene TRBV7-6 combines with J gene TRBJ2-2, with 8 bases fitting TRBD2. The trim removed 5 bases at V and 3 bases at J, leaving 23 bases unmatched. The CDR3 loop spans 21 amino acids. Per germline, CDR1 SGHVS and CDR2 FNYEAQ. CDR3 sequence (DNA): TGTGCCAGCAGCCTGGCGGCAGGGATGAAGCGCGGGAGGCCGTACACCGGGGAGCTGTTTTTT. This sequence encodes CASSLAAGMKRGRPYTGELFF.

This clonotype was picked up many times. This chain joins TRBV10-3 and TRBJ2-1, with a possible D match to TRBD2 (5 bases). Germline loops: CDR1 ENHRY, CDR2 SYGVKD. V was trimmed by 1 base and J by 4 bases, leaving 11 bases between them. The CDR3 is 15 residues long. The CDR3, as DNA: TGTGCCATCAGTGAGTGTGGGAGTGGGTACAATGAGCAGTTCTTC. This gives the protein CAISECGSGYNEQFF.

The chain carries TRBV5-1 and TRBJ2-5; TRBD1 or TRBD2 may be the D gene (5 bases each). Germline loops: CDR1 SGHRS, CDR2 YFSETQ. This CDR3 spans 11 amino acids. The V end lost 3 bases, the J end lost 5 bases, and 5 bases lay between the germline ends. Here the CDR3 reads CASSWDETQYF. DNA of the CDR3: TGCGCCAGCAGCTGGGACGAGACCCAGTACTTC.

The chain is built from TRBV20-1 and TRBJ1-2; D perhaps matches TRBD1 (5 bases). The CDR3 has 11 amino acids. The germline CDR1 and CDR2 sequences are DFQATT and SNEGSKA (reference sequence). Trimming stripped 6 bases from V and 6 bases from J, with 11 bases between. CDR3 DNA: TGCAGTGCCGGGGGGTTCGATGGCTACACCTTC. Translating gives CSAGGFDGYTF.

The rearrangement joins TRBV4-1 to TRBJ2-3; D is possibly TRBD1 (5 bases). V was cut by 1 base and J by 4 bases, with 12 bases left in between. This CDR3 has 15 residues. Per the germline V gene, CDR1 is MGHRA and CDR2 is YSYEKL. This CDR3 is CASSQVSGWADTQYF. The CDR3 nucleotides read TGCGCCAGCAGCCAAGTTTCAGGGTGGGCAGATACGCAGTATTTT.

This clonotype occurred a few times. This chain uses TRBV20-1 with TRBJ2-1, with D tentatively TRBD2 (6 bases). V lost 8 bases and J 3 bases, leaving 26 bases between the germline ends. The CDR3 is 17 residues long. Germline CDR1 and CDR2: DFQATT and SNEGSKA (reference sequence). The CDR3 here is CSTFPLLATTLYNEQFF. The CDR3 coding sequence is TGCAGTACCTTCCCCCTTCTAGCGACAACACTCTACAATGAGCAGTTCTTC.

This chain links TRBV15 with TRBJ2-1, with D perhaps matching TRBD2 (6 bases). The CDR3 sequence is 17 residues long. The V end was cut by 1 base, the J end by 0 bases, with 13 bases between. CDR1 and CDR2 (germline): LNHNV, YYDKDF (reference sequence). The CDR3 coding sequence is TGTGCCACCAGCAGAGCGATAGCGGCAAGCTCCTACAATGAGCAGTTCTTC. Translating gives CATSRAIAASSYNEQFF. The complete variable domain, with remaining parts taken from reference TRBV15 and TRBJ2-1, reads DAMVIQNPRYQVTQFGKPVTLSCSQTLNHNVMYWYQQKSSQAPKLLFHYYDKDFNNEADTPDNFQSRRPNTSFCFLDIRSPGLGDTAMYLCATSRAIAASSYNEQFFGPGTRLTVL.

A word on this clonotype: Given a much more abundant clone one base away, this may be a read error. V is TRBV5-6 and J is TRBJ2-2; 8 bases align to TRBD2. The germline CDR1 and CDR2 sequences are SGHDT and YYEEEE. Germline trimming cut 2 bases from V and 2 bases from J; bases unmatched to any gene: 8. The CDR3 spans 17 residues. CDR3 bases: TGTGCCAGCAGCTTTCGACTAGCGAGAGATAACACCGGGGAGCTGTTTTTT. It specifies CASSFRLARDNTGELFF.

The chain recombines TRBV6-2 or TRBV6-3 with TRBJ2-1; 12 positions agree with TRBD2. Looked up from germline, CDR1 is MNHEY and CDR2 is SVGEGT. The trim removed 3 bases at V and 5 bases at J, leaving 2 bases unmatched. This CDR3 region has 15 residues. The CDR3, as DNA: TGTGCCAGCAGTTATAGGACTAGCGGGAACAATGAGCAGTTCTTC. Amino acid sequence: CASSYRTSGNNEQFF.

Many counts were recorded for this clonotype. This chain links TRBV7-2 with TRBJ1-3; D is undetermined. This CDR3 has 21 residues. Looked up from germline, CDR1 is SGHTA and CDR2 is FQGNSA. Trimming pared 1 base from V and 0 bases from J, leaving 25 bases between. The CDR3 loop is CASSLDLYSSWRPVSGNTIYF. CDR3 in DNA: TGTGCCAGCAGCTTAGACCTTTATTCGAGCTGGCGGCCGGTCTCTGGAAACACCATATATTTT.

This clonotype was observed at least ten times. J is TRBJ2-7 and V is TRBV27; 8 bases are shared with TRBD2. Unmatched junction bases numbered 14, after V lost 5 bases and J lost 2 bases. This CDR3 has 17 residues. The germline gives CDR1 MNHEY, CDR2 SMNVEV (reference sequence). CDR3 nucleotide sequence: TGTGCCAGCAGTCAAACGGGGGGGTGGACTTTAACCTACGAGCAGTACTTC. It encodes CASSQTGGWTLTYEQYF.

This clonotype was recorded at least ten times. The V and J genes are TRBV6-1 and TRBJ1-6; TRBD1 matches 8 bases. Germline values: CDR1 MNHNS, CDR2 SASEGT. CDR3 length: 13 amino acids. V trimming: 8 bases; J trimming: 10 bases; junction bases outside the gene matches: 7. The CDR3 reads CASGQGGGSPLHF. CDR3 bases: TGTGCCAGCGGACAGGGCGGGGGGTCACCCCTCCACTTT.

This clonotype was found many times. The V call is TRBV11-3, the J call TRBJ2-3, with D tentatively TRBD2 (6 bases). The CDR3 runs 13 residues. The V end was cut by 4 bases, the J end by 6 bases, with 11 bases between. Germline V gives CDR1 SGHNT, CDR2 YENEEA. CDR3 loop: CASSSLSGDTQYF. In DNA form, the CDR3 reads TGTGCCAGCAGCTCGCTAAGCGGGGATACGCAGTATTTT.

Only a few counts were recorded for this clonotype. The V gene is TRBV20-1, the J gene TRBJ2-7; 7 bases align to TRBD1. Trimming cost V 8 bases and J 6 bases; bases outside gene matches: 13. The CDR3 loop spans 13 amino acids. Germline values: CDR1 DFQATT, CDR2 SNEGSKA (reference sequence). The DNA of the CDR3 is TGCAGTCCCTTTCCCGGGACAGTCCGCGAGCAGTACTTC. It encodes CSPFPGTVREQYF.

About this clonotype: One base away lies a much larger clone, so this may be a sequencing read error. The chain has TRBV6-5 and TRBJ2-2, with 7 positions matching TRBD2. The CDR3 loop spans 16 amino acids. The junction had 14 bases not matched to a gene; V was cut back by 7 bases and J by 6 bases. Germline CDR1 is MNHEY and CDR2 is SVGAGI. CDR3 nucleotides: TGTGCCAGCAAACCAAGCGGGACCGGAGTTCCCGGGGAGCTGTTTTTT. Its protein product is CASKPSGTGVPGELFF.